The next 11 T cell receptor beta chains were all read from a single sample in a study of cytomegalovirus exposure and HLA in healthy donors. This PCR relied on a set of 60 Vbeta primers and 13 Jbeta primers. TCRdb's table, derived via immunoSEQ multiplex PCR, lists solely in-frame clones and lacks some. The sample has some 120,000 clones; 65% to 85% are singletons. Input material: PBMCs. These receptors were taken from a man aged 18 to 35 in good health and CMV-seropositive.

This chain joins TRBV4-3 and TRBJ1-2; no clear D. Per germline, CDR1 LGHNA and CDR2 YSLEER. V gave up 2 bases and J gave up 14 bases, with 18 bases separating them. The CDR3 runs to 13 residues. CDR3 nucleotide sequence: TGCGCCAGCAGCCAAAACTCGCTGAGCTCGCTTACCTTC. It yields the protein CASSQNSLSSLTF.

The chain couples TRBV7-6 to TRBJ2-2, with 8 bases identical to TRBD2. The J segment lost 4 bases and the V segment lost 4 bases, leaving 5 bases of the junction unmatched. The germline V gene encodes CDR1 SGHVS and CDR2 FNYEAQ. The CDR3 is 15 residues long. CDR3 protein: CASSSTSGPTGELFF. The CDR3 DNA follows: TGTGCCAGCAGCTCCACTAGCGGACCCACCGGGGAGCTGTTTTTT.

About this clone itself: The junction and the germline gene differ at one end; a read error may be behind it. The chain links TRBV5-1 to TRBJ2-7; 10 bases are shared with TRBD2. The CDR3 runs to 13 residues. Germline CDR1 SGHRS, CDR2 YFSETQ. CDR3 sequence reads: CASSSGGAYGQYF. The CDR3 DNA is TGCGCCAGCAGCAGCGGGGGGGCGTACGGGCAGTACTTC.

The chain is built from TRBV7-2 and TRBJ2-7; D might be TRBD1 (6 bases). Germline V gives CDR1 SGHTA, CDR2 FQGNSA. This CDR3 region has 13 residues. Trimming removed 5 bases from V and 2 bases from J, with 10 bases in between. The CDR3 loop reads CASSTTGTYEQYF. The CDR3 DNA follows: TGTGCCAGCAGCACCACAGGGACCTACGAGCAGTACTTC.

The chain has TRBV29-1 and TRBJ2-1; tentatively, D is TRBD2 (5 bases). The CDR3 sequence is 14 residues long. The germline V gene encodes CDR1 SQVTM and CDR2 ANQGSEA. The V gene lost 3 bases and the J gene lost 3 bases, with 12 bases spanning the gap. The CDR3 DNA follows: TGCAGCGTTGATACCGGGGTCCTCTACAATGAGCAGTTCTTC. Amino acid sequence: CSVDTGVLYNEQFF.

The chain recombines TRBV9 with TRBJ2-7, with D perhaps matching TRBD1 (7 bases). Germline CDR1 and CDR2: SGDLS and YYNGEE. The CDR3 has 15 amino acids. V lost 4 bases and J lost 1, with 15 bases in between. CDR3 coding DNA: TGTGCCAGCAGCCCCCAGGGGGGAGTATCCTACGAGCAGTACTTC. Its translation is CASSPQGGVSYEQYF.

The CDR3, as DNA: TGTGCCAGCTCACCCCCCGGGACAGGGCGCGAAAAACTGTTTTTT. This translates into CASSPPGTGREKLFF. The chain carries TRBV18 and TRBJ1-4, with 9 bases matching TRBD1. The CDR3 is 15 residues long. The germline V gene has CDR1 KGHSH and CDR2 LQKENI. Trimming at V came to 3 bases and at J to 8 bases, leaving 7 bases not matched to a gene.

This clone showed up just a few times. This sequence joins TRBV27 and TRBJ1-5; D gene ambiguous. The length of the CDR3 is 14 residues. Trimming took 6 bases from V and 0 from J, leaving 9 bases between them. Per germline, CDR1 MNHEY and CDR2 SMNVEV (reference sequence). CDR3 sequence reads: CASSQENSNQPQHF. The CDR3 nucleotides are TGTGCCAGCAGCCAGGAAAATAGCAATCAGCCCCAGCATTTT.

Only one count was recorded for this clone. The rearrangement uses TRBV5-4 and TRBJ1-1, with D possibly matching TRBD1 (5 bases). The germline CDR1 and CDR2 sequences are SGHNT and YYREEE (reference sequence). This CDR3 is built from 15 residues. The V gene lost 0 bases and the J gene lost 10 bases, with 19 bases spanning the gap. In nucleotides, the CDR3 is TGTGCCAGCAGCTTGGGGGGCGAAGTCTTTAGGGGAGCTTTCTTT. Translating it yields CASSLGGEVFRGAFF.

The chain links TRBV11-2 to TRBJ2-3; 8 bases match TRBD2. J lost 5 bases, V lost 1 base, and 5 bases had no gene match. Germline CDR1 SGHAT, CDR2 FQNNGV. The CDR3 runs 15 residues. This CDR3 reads CASSLGGLVQDTQYF. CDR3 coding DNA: TGTGCCAGCAGCTTAGGGGGACTAGTTCAAGATACGCAGTATTTT.

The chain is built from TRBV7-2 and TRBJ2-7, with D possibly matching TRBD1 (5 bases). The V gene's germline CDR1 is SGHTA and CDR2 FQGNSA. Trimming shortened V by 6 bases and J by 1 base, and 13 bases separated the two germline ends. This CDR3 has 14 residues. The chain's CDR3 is CASSIGAGSYEQYF. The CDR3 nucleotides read TGTGCCAGCAGTATAGGGGCCGGGTCCTACGAGCAGTACTTC.